What follows are 30 T cell receptor beta chains derived from one specimen sequenced in a study of blood T cell repertoires in COVID-19. The table came from immunoSEQ multiplex PCR; TCRdb's copy has only in-frame clones and leaves some out. This sample has about 150,000 clones, with around 84% found just once. The sequenced material came from PBMCs or T cells enriched from blood (not recorded which). All receptors come from a man aged 50 to 59 who had recovered from COVID-19.

This chain uses TRBV11-2 with TRBJ1-1; 8 bases are a match to TRBD1. CDR1 is SGHAT and CDR2 is FQNNGV in the germline V gene. The CDR3 runs to 14 residues. After removal of 5 bases from V and 6 bases from J, the junction contained 8 bases not matched to a gene. The CDR3, as DNA: TGTGCCAGCAGCCCACGGACAGGGTTGTCTGAAGCTTTCTTT. Translation gives CASSPRTGLSEAFF.

The chain is built from TRBV25-1 and TRBJ2-5, with D perhaps TRBD1 (6 bases). The CDR3 extends over 13 amino acids. CDR1 is MGHDK, CDR2 SYGVNS, per germline. V lost 7 bases, J lost 5 bases, and 14 bases lay in between. The CDR3 spells CASTGQTGETQYF. The CDR3 coding sequence is TGTGCCAGCACCGGACAGACCGGGGAGACCCAGTACTTC.

The rearrangement links TRBV11-2 to TRBJ1-2; 7 bases are a match to TRBD1. This CDR3 region has 16 residues. The ends lost 5 bases at V and 10 bases at J; junction bases unmatched: 19. From germline, CDR1 is SGHAT and CDR2 FQNNGV. The CDR3 is CASSPLTGMFPRDYTF. The CDR3 DNA sequence: TGTGCCAGCAGCCCCCTGACAGGGATGTTCCCCCGGGACTACACCTTC.

This chain joins TRBV7-2 and TRBJ1-4; TRBD1 might be the D (5 bases). The ends were cut back, 3 bases at V and 5 bases at J, with 13 bases in the middle. CDR1 and CDR2 from the germline V gene are SGHTA and FQGNSA. The CDR3 spans 15 residues. CDR3 region: CASSFTQGLNEKLFF. DNA of the CDR3: TGTGCCAGCAGCTTTACTCAGGGATTGAATGAAAAACTGTTTTTT.

The CDR3 is CASSEGQGGYGYTF. The CDR3 DNA reads TGTGCCAGCAGTGAAGGACAGGGGGGATATGGCTACACCTTC. The chain joins TRBV6-1 to TRBJ1-2; 9 bases are a match to TRBD1. Germline V gene lookup returns CDR1 MNHNS and CDR2 SASEGT. The V gene end was trimmed by 1 base and the J gene end by 5 bases; junction bases not matched to a gene: 2. The CDR3 sequence is 14 residues long.

This clone was detected once. The chain couples TRBV7-8 to TRBJ1-2; D is ambiguous. Germline V CDR1 and CDR2: SGHVS, FQNEAQ. V was trimmed by 1 base and J by 2 bases, leaving 11 bases between them. The CDR3 runs 15 residues. CDR3 region: CASSLVRQENYGYTF. DNA of the CDR3: TGTGCCAGCAGCTTAGTTAGGCAGGAAAACTATGGCTACACCTTC.

The V call is TRBV9, the J call TRBJ2-1; a weak D match, TRBD2 (6 bases). Germline CDR1 reads SGDLS; CDR2 reads YYNGEE. The CDR3 consists of 13 residues. Trimming stripped 7 bases from V and 5 bases from J, with 13 bases between. The CDR3 here is CASGRRLDNEQFF. In DNA form, the CDR3 reads TGTGCCAGCGGGAGGAGGTTAGACAATGAGCAGTTCTTC.

The V gene is TRBV3-1 (or the pseudogene TRBV3-2), the J gene TRBJ1-2; D not certain. The CDR3 totals 14 residues. CDR1 and CDR2 (germline): LGHDT, YNNKEL (reference sequence). Trimming left V 1 base short and J 3 bases short, with 9 bases between. This chain's CDR3 is CASSQGGQYYGYTF. The CDR3 DNA sequence: TGTGCCAGCAGCCAAGGTGGTCAGTACTATGGCTACACCTTC.

This chain links TRBV4-1 with TRBJ2-1; 13 nucleotides line up with TRBD2. Germline lookup yields CDR1 MGHRA and CDR2 YSYEKL. The ends lost 3 bases at V and 4 bases at J; junction bases unmatched: 3. The CDR3 contains 16 residues. CDR3 sequence: CASSHTSGGVYNEQFF. The DNA of the CDR3 is TGCGCCAGCAGCCATACTAGCGGGGGGGTTTACAATGAGCAGTTCTTC.

The chain has TRBV11-1 and TRBJ2-2; tentative D call: TRBD2 (6 bases). Per the germline V gene, CDR1 is SGHAT and CDR2 is FQDESV (reference sequence). Trimming took off 5 bases at V and 5 bases at J, with 15 bases between the two ends. This CDR3 is 15 amino acids long. This CDR3 is CASSEKGTVTGELFF. Written as DNA, the CDR3 is TGTGCCAGCAGCGAAAAGGGGACTGTAACCGGGGAGCTGTTTTTT. Full variable domain (rest looked up from reference TRBV11-1 and TRBJ2-2): EAEVAQSPRYKITEKSQAVAFWCDPISGHATLYWYRQILGQGPELLVQFQDESVVDDSQLPKDRFSAERLKGVDSTLKIQPAELGDSAMYLCASSEKGTVTGELFFGEGSRLTVL.

The V gene is TRBV2, the J gene TRBJ1-1; weak D call: TRBD1 (5 bases). Trimming took 7 bases from V and 1 from J, leaving 16 bases between them. CDR3 size: 15 residues. Looked up from germline, CDR1 is SNHLY and CDR2 is FYNNEI. Here the CDR3 reads CASNDMGGWNTEAFF. DNA for the CDR3: TGTGCCAGCAACGACATGGGGGGGTGGAACACTGAAGCTTTCTTT.

V is TRBV5-5 and J is TRBJ2-7, with D possibly TRBD1 on 5 matching bases. With 4 bases removed from V and 1 base from J, the gap between germline ends came to 12 bases. The CDR3 length is 14 residues. Germline CDR1 and CDR2: SGHKS and YYEKEE (reference sequence). The CDR3 here is CASSVSTGSYEQYF. CDR3 coding DNA: TGTGCCAGCAGCGTCTCAACAGGTTCCTACGAGCAGTACTTC.

The chain employs TRBV2 and TRBJ2-7; perhaps TRBD2 as D (5 bases). In germline, CDR1 is SNHLY, CDR2 FYNNEI. Between the trimmed V and J ends, which lost 2 bases and 4 bases, there was a span of 9 bases. The CDR3 has 13 amino acids. CDR3 sequence reads: CASSEYEGYEQYF. Here the CDR3 DNA reads TGTGCCAGCAGTGAATACGAGGGATACGAGCAGTACTTC.

The V and J genes are TRBV7-3 and TRBJ2-2; the match to TRBD1 covers 9 bases. Germline V gene lookup returns CDR1 SGHTA and CDR2 FQGTGA. V trimming: 4 bases; J trimming: 1 base; junction bases outside the gene matches: 4. The length of the CDR3 is 16 residues. The CDR3 nucleotides are TGTGCCAGCAGCTCTCCGGGACAGGGGAACACCGGGGAGCTGTTTTTT. Translating it yields CASSSPGQGNTGELFF.

The table lists this clone with a count of one. This chain links TRBV6-1 with TRBJ1-5; no clear D. Trimming left V 1 base short and J 3 bases short, with 4 bases between. Germline V CDR1 and CDR2: MNHNS, SASEGT. The CDR3 length is 13 residues. CDR3 DNA sequence: TGTGCCAGCAGTGAAGTAAACAATCAGCCCCAGCATTTT. The encoded protein is CASSEVNNQPQHF.

The chain employs TRBV20-1 and TRBJ2-7; D is unresolved. CDR1 and CDR2 (germline): DFQATT, SNEGSKA (reference sequence). This CDR3 spans 11 amino acids. V lost 0 bases and J 3 bases, leaving 3 bases between the germline ends. This CDR3 is CSARDVYEQYF. CDR3 bases: TGCAGTGCTAGAGACGTCTACGAGCAGTACTTC.

Here the CDR3 reads CASSQQDRRNEKLFF. CDR3 in DNA: TGCGCCAGCAGCCAACAGGACAGGAGGAATGAAAAACTGTTTTTT. The V call is TRBV4-3, the J call TRBJ1-4; 7 bases agree with TRBD1. Germline CDR1 and CDR2: LGHNA and YSLEER. The CDR3 is 15 amino acids. Unmatched junction bases numbered 5, after V lost 2 bases and J lost 5 bases.

The rearrangement links TRBV19 to TRBJ2-2; 7 positions agree with TRBD1. This CDR3 is 14 amino acids long. The V gene's germline CDR1 is LNHDA and CDR2 SQIVND (reference sequence). The V gene end was trimmed by 3 bases and the J gene end by 4 bases; junction bases not matched to a gene: 2. The CDR3 protein is CASSMRGPTGELFF. As DNA, the CDR3 is TGTGCCAGTAGTATGAGGGGGCCCACCGGGGAGCTGTTTTTT. Using reference TRBV19 and TRBJ2-2 for the parts outside the CDR3, the full variable domain is DGGITQSPKYLFRKEGQNVTLSCEQNLNHDAMYWYRQDPGQGLRLIYYSQIVNDFQKGDIAEGYSVSREKKESFPLTVTSAQKNPTAFYLCASSMRGPTGELFFGEGSRLTVL.

J is TRBJ2-5 and V is TRBV18; TRBD2 agrees at 14 bases. This CDR3 region has 16 residues. Germline-derived CDR1 and CDR2 are KGHSH and LQKENI. V was pared by 5 bases and J by 5 bases, with 7 bases of the junction left unmatched. The CDR3, as DNA: TGTGCCAGCTCAAGGACTAGCGGGGGGCCATTGGAGACCCAGTACTTC. As protein: CASSRTSGGPLETQYF.

The chain employs TRBV7-2 and TRBJ1-4; D ambiguous. Deletions cut 1 base from V and 2 bases from J, with 8 bases between. The CDR3 runs to 15 residues. CDR1 SGHTA and CDR2 FQGNSA come from the germline V gene. The CDR3 region is CASSLEAGTNEKLFF. CDR3 bases: TGTGCCAGCAGCTTAGAAGCAGGCACTAATGAAAAACTGTTTTTT.

This rearrangement joins TRBV5-1 to TRBJ2-5; D perhaps matches TRBD1 (5 bases). Per germline, CDR1 SGHRS and CDR2 YFSETQ. The V gene lost 4 bases and the J gene lost 3 bases, with 10 bases spanning the gap. The CDR3 loop spans 13 amino acids. In DNA, the CDR3 is TGCGCCAGCAGCCCGTTGGACAAAGAGACCCAGTACTTC. It is translated as CASSPLDKETQYF.

This CDR3 reads CATPLASGGAGTGELFF. The CDR3 nucleotides are TGTGCCACCCCCCTGGCTAGCGGGGGGGCGGGGACCGGGGAGCTGTTTTTT. V is TRBV24-1 and J is TRBJ2-2; 12 bases align to TRBD2. The V gene end was trimmed by 9 bases and the J gene end by 5 bases; junction bases not matched to a gene: 12. CDR3 length equals 17 residues. Germline CDR1 reads KGHDR; CDR2 reads SFDVKD.

This clone was detected a few times. The chain employs TRBV11-2 and TRBJ2-7; D may be TRBD2 (6 bases). Per germline, CDR1 SGHAT and CDR2 FQNNGV. The length of the CDR3 is 15 residues. V lost 4 bases to trimming and J lost 3 bases, with 16 bases between them. Written as DNA, the CDR3 is TGTGCCAGCAGCTCACTATCAGGGAGGAACTACGAGCAGTACTTC. This encodes CASSSLSGRNYEQYF.

This chain links TRBV2 with TRBJ1-2, with 8 bases fitting TRBD1. The germline gives CDR1 SNHLY, CDR2 FYNNEI. Unmatched junction bases numbered 0, after V lost 3 bases and J lost 0 bases. This CDR3 has 14 residues. The CDR3 coding sequence is TGTGCCAGCAGTGAGGACAGGGCTAACTATGGCTACACCTTC. It is translated as CASSEDRANYGYTF.

The rearrangement links TRBV2 to TRBJ2-7, with a tentative D call TRBD2 (7 bases). Germline CDR1 reads SNHLY; CDR2 reads FYNNEI. V lost 11 bases, J lost 0 bases, and 11 bases lay in between. The CDR3 is made up of 12 amino acids. The DNA for the CDR3 is TGTGCCGGGGGGGCACTCTCCTACGAGCAGTACTTC. It is translated as CAGGALSYEQYF.

This rearrangement joins TRBV11-2 to TRBJ2-7, with 8 bases fitting TRBD1. Germline loops: CDR1 SGHAT, CDR2 FQNNGV. This CDR3 region has 14 residues. Trimming took 2 bases from V and 4 from J; bases not matched to a gene: 4. In DNA, the CDR3 is TGTGCCAGCAGCTTACGGACAGGGCTTTACGAGCAGTACTTC. This gives the protein CASSLRTGLYEQYF.

The rearrangement uses TRBV19 and TRBJ2-2; 9 bases line up with TRBD1. Per the germline V gene, CDR1 is LNHDA and CDR2 is SQIVND (reference sequence). V shed 3 bases and J 4 bases; nucleotides not matched to a gene: 3. The CDR3 covers 15 residues. CDR3 amino acids: CASSIGQGSTGELFF. The CDR3 DNA reads TGTGCCAGTAGTATCGGACAGGGGAGCACCGGGGAGCTGTTTTTT.

Only a few counts were recorded for this clone. CDR3 region: CASSSGGNNQPQHF. The CDR3 bases are TGTGCCAGTAGTAGTGGGGGGAACAATCAGCCCCAGCATTTT. The chain links TRBV19 to TRBJ1-5, with a possible D match to TRBD1 (5 bases). CDR3 length equals 14 residues. The germline V gene has CDR1 LNHDA and CDR2 SQIVND (reference sequence). Trimming cost V 4 bases and J 3 bases, with 10 bases left between them.

The CDR3 DNA follows: TGTGCCAGCAGTTCCCGGACAGGGTCTTATTACACTGAAGCTTTCTTT. This encodes CASSSRTGSYYTEAFF. The chain combines TRBV6-5 with TRBJ1-1; 8 positions match TRBD1. The V gene end was trimmed by 4 bases and the J gene end by 3 bases; junction bases not matched to a gene: 10. CDR3 length: 16 residues. The germline V gene encodes CDR1 MNHEY and CDR2 SVGAGI.

The chain joins TRBV11-1 to TRBJ2-7; a possible D gene is TRBD1 (6 bases). CDR3 length equals 13 residues. Trimming removed 1 base at V and 7 bases at J, with 11 bases between. Germline CDR1 and CDR2: SGHAT and FQDESV (reference sequence). The CDR3 reads CASSLGQVGEQYF. CDR3 coding DNA: TGTGCCAGCAGCTTAGGACAGGTGGGTGAGCAGTACTTC.